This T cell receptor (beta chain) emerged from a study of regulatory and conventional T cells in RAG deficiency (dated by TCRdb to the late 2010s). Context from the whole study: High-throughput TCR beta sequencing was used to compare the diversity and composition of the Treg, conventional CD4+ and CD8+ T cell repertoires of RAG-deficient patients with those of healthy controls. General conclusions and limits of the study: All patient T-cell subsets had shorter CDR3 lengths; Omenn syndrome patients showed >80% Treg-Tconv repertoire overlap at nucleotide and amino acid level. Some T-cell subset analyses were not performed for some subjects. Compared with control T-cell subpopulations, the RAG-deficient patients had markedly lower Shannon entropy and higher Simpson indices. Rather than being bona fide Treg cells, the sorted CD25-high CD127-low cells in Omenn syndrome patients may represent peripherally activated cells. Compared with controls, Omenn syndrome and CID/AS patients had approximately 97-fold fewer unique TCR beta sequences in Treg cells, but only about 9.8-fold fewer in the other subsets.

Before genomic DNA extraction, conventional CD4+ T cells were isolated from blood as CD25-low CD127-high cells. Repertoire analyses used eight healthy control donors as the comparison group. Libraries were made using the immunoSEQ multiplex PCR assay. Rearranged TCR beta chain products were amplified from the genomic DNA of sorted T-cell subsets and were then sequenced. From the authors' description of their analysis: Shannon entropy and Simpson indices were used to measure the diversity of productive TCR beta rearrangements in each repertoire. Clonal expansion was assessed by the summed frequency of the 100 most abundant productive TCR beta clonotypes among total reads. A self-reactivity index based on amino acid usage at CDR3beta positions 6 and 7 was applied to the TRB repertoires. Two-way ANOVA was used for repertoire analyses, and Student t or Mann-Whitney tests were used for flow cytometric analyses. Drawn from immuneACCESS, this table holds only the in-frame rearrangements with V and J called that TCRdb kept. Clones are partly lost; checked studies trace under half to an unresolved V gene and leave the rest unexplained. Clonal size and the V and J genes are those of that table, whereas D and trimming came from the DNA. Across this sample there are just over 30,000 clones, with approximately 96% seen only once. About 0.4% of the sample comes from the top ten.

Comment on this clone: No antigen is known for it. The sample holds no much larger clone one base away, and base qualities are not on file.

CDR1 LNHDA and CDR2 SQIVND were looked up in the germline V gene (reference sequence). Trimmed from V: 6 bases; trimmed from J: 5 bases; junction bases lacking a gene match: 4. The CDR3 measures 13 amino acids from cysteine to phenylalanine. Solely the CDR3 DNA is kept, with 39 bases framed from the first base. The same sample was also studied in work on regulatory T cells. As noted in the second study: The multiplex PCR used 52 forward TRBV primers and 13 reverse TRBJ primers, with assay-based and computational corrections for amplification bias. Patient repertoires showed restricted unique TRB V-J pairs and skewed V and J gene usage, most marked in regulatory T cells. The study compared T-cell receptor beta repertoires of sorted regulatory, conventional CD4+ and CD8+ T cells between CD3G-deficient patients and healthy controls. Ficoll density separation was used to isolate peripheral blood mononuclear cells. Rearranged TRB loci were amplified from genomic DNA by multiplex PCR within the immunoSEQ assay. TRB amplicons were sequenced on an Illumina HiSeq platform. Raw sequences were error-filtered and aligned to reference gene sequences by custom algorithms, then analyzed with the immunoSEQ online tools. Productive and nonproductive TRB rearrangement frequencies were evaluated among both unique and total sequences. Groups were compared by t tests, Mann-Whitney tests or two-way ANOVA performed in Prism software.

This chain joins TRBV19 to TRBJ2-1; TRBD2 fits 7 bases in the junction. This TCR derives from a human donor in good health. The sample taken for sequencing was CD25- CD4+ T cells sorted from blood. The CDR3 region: CASRVRGDNEQFF. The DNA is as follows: TGTGCCAGTAGGGTCCGGGGGGACAATGAGCAGTTCTTC.